This T cell receptor (beta chain) appears in the sequencing data of a study of identical twins. Findings and limits, study-wide: Model-predicted out-of-frame TCR alpha sharing fell below observed values in monozygotic twins. Zero-insertion analyses were open to partial confounding by invariant MAIT and iNKT cells. Excess sharing between twins was weaker in beta out-of-frame sequences.

V gave up 0 bases and J gave up 5 bases; unmatched junction bases: 12. The germline gives CDR1 SGHDN, CDR2 FVKESK. This CDR3 contains 17 residues. TCRdb reanalysed the 5' RACE reads using MiXCR and keeps one entry per CDR3 protein. The repertoire holds under 350,000 distinct CDR3 sequences, with roughly 8.6% as singletons. This clonotype was detected ten times or more. Its antigen is unknown. The sample was also linked to a second study, of yellow fever vaccine responses in identical twins. That paper states: After vaccination, twins' T cell response reportedly seemed partly convergent, partly personalized.

The chain carries TRBV14 and TRBJ2-5; TRBD2 matches at 7 bases. The clonotype was recovered from a woman between 18 and 29 years old in good health. Sequenced: CD8+ T cells sorted from blood. The CDR3 loop is CASSQDGGGVWFETQYF. The DNA for the CDR3 is TGTGCCAGCAGCCAAGATGGCGGGGGTGTTTGGTTTGAGACCCAGTACTTC.